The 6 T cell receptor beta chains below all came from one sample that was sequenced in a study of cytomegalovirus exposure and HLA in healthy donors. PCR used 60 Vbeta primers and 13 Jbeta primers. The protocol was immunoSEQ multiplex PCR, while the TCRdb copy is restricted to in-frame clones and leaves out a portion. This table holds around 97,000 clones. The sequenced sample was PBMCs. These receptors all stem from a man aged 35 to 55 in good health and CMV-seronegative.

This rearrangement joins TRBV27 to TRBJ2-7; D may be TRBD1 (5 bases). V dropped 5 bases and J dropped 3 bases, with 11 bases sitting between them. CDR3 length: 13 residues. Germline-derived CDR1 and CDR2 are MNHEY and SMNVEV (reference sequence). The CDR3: CASSQGSYYEQYF. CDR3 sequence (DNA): TGTGCCAGCAGTCAGGGCAGCTACTACGAGCAGTACTTC.

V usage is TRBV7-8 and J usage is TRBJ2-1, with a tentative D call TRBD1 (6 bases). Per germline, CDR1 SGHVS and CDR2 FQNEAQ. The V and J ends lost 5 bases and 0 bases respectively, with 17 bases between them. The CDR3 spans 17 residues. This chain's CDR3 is CASSTFSGTFSYNEQFF. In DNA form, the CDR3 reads TGTGCCAGCAGCACCTTCTCCGGGACATTCTCCTACAATGAGCAGTTCTTC.

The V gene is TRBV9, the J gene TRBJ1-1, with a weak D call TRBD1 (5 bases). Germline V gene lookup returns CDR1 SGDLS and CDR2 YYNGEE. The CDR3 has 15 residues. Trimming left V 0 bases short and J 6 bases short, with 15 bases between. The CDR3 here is CASSVGRGGDAEAFF. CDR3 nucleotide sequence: TGTGCCAGCAGCGTAGGGAGGGGAGGGGACGCTGAAGCTTTCTTT.

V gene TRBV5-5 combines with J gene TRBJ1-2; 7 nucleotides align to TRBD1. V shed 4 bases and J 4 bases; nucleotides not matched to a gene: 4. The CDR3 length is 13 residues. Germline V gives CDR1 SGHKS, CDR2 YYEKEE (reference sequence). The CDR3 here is CASSAGQSYGYTF. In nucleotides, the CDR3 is TGTGCCAGCAGCGCGGGACAGAGCTATGGCTACACCTTC.

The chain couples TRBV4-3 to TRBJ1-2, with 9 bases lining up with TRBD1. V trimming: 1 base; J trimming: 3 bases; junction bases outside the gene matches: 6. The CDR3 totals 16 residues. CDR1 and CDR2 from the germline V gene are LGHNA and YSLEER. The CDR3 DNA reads TGCGCCAGCAGCCAAGTGGGGACAGGGCCCTACTATGGCTACACCTTC. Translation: CASSQVGTGPYYGYTF.

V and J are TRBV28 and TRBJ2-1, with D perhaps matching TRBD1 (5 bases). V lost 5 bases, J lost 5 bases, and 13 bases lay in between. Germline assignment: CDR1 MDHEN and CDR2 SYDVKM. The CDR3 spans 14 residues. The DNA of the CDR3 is TGTGCCAGCAGTCCCCCAGGGTCCCACAATGAGCAGTTCTTC. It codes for CASSPPGSHNEQFF. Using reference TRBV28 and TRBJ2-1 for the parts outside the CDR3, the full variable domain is DVKVTQSSRYLVKRTGEKVFLECVQDMDHENMFWYRQDPGLGLRLIYFSYDVKMKEKGDIPEGYSVSREKKERFSLILESASTNQTSMYLCASSPPGSHNEQFFGPGTRLTVL.